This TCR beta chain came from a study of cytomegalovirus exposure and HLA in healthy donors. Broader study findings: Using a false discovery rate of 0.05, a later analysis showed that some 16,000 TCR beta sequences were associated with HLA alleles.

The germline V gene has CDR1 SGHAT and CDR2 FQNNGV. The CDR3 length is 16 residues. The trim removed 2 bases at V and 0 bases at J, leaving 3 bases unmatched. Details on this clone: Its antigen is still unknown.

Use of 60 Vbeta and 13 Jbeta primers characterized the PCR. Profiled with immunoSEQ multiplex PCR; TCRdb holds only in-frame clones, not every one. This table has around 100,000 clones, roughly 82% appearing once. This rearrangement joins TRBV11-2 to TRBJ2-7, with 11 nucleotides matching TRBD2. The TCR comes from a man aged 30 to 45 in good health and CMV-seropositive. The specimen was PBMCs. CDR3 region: CASSLLAGGLSYEQYF. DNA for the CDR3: TGTGCCAGCAGCTTACTAGCGGGAGGCCTCTCCTACGAGCAGTACTTC.